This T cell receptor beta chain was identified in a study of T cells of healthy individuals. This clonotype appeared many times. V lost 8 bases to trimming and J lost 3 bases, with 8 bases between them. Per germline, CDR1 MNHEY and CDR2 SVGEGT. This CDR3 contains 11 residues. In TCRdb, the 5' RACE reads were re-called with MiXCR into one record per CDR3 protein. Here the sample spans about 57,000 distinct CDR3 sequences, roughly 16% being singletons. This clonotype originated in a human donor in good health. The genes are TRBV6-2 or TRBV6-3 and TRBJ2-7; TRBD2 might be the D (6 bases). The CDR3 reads CASAGNYEQYF. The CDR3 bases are TGTGCCAGCGCGGGGAACTACGAGCAGTACTTC.